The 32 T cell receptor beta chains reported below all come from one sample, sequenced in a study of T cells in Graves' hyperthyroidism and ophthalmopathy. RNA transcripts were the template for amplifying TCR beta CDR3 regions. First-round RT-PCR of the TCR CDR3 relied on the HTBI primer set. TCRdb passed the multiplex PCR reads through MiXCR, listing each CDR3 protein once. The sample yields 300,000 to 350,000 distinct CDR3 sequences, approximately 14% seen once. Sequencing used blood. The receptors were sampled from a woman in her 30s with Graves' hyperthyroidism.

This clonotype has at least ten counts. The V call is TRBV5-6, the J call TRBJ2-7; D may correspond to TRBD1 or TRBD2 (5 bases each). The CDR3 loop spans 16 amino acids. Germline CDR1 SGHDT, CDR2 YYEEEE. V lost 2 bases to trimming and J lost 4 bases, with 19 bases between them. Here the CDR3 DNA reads TGTGCCAGCAGCTTCGGCGCGCTGGGGACCTCTTACGAGCAGTACTTC. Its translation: CASSFGALGTSYEQYF. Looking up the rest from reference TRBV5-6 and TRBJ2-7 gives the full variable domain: DAGVTQSPTHLIKTRGQQVTLRCSPKSGHDTVSWYQQALGQGPQFIFQYYEEEERQRGNFPDRFSGHQFPNYSSELNVNALLLGDSALYLCASSFGALGTSYEQYFGPGTRLTVT.

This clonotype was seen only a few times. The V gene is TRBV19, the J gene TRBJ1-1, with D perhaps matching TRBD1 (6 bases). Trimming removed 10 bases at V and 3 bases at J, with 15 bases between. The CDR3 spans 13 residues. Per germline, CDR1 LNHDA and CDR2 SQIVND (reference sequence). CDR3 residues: CATQEGGDTEAFF. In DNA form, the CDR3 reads TGTGCCACCCAAGAGGGGGGGGACACTGAAGCTTTCTTT. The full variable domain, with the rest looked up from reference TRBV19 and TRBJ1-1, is DGGITQSPKYLFRKEGQNVTLSCEQNLNHDAMYWYRQDPGQGLRLIYYSQIVNDFQKGDIAEGYSVSREKKESFPLTVTSAQKNPTAFYLCATQEGGDTEAFFGQGTRLTVV.

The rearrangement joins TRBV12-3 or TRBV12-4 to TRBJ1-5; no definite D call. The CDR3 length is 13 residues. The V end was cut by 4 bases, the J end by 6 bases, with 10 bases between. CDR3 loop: CASSWSVPQPQHF. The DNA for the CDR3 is TGTGCCAGCAGTTGGAGTGTTCCTCAGCCCCAGCATTTT.

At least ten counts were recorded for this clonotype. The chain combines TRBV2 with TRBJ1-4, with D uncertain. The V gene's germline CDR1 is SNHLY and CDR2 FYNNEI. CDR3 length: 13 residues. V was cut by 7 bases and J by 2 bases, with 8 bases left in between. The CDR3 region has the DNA TGTGCCAGCAATGGAGGCACTAATGAAAAACTGTTTTTT. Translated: CASNGGTNEKLFF.

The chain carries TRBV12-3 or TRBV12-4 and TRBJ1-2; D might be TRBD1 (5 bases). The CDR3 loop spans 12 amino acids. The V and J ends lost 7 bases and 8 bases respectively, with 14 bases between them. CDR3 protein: CASTTKGYGYTF. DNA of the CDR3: TGTGCCAGCACCACCAAGGGGTACGGCTACACCTTC.

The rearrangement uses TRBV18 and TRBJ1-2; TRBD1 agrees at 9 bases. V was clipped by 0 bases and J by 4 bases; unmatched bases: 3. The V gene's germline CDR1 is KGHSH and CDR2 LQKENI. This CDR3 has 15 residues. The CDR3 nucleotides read TGTGCCAGCTCACCACCGGACAGGGGCCTCTATGGCTACACCTTC. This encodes CASSPPDRGLYGYTF.

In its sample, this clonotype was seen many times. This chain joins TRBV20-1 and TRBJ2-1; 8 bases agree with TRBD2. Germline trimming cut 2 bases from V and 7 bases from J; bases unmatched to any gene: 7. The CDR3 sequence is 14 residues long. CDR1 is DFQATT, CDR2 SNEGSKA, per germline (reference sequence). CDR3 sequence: CSARTAGERNEQFF. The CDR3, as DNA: TGCAGTGCTAGAACAGCGGGAGAACGGAATGAGCAGTTCTTC.

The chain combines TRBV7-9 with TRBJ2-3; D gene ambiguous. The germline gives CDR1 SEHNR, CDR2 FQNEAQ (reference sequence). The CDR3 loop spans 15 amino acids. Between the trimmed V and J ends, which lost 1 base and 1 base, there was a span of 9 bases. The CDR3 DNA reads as TGTGCCAGCAGCTTAGGTGAAGCCCGCACAGATACGCAGTATTTT. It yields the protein CASSLGEARTDTQYF.

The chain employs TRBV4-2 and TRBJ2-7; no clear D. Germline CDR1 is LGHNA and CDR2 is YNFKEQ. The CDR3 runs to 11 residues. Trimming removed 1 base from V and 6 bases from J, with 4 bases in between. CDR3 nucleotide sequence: TGTGCCAGCAGCCAAGGATTCGAGCAGTACTTC. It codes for CASSQGFEQYF.

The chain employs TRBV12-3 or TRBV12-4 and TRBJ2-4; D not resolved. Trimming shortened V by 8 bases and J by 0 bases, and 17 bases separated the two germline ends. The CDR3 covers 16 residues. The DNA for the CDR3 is TGTGCCAGCTCACCAATAACCAACCTAGCCAAAAACATTCAGTACTTC. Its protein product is CASSPITNLAKNIQYF.

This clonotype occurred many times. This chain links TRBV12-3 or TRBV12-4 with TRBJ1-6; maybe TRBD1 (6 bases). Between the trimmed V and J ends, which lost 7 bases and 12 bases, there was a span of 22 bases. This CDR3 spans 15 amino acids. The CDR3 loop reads CASTALIGGERPLHF. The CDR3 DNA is TGTGCCAGCACCGCGTTAATAGGGGGGGAGAGACCCCTCCACTTT.

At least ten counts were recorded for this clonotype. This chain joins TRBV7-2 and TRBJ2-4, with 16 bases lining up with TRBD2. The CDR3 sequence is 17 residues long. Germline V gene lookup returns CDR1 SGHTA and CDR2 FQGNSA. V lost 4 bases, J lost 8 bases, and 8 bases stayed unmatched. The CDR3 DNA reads TGTGCCAGCAGCTCCGGGACTAGCGGGAGGGCATTGGACATTCAGTACTTC. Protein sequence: CASSSGTSGRALDIQYF.

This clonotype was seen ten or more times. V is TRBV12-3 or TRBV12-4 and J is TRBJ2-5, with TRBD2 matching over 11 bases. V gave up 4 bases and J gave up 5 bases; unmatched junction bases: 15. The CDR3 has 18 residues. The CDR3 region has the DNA TGTGCCAGCAGTTCGGGTAGCGGGAGGGCCAAGTTGGCTGAGACCCAGTACTTC. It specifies CASSSGSGRAKLAETQYF.

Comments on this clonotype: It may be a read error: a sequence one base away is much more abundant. The CDR3 DNA is TGTGCCAGCACCCTACTTGGGGGATCTTCCAATAATTTCAATGGGCAGTTCTTC. Translation: CASTLLGGSSNNFNGQFF. This sequence joins TRBV7-9 and TRBJ2-1, with D tentatively TRBD1 or TRBD2 (5 bases each). Germline-derived CDR1 and CDR2 are SEHNR and FQNEAQ (reference sequence). The CDR3 runs 18 residues.

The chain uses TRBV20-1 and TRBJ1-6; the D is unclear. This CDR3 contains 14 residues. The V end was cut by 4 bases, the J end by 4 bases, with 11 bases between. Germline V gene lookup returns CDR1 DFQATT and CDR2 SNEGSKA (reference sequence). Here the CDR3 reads CSATLSAYNSPLHF. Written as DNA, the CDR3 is TGCAGTGCTACTTTATCGGCTTATAATTCACCCCTCCACTTT.

CDR3 sequence (DNA): TGTGCCACCCGACAGCCCACCGGGGAGCTGTTTTTT. Protein sequence: CATRQPTGELFF. This rearrangement joins TRBV6-2 or TRBV6-3 to TRBJ2-2; D possibly corresponds to TRBD1 (5 bases). Germline V gives CDR1 MNHEY, CDR2 SVGEGT. V was clipped by 10 bases and J by 4 bases, with 10 bases between them. This CDR3 comprises 12 residues.

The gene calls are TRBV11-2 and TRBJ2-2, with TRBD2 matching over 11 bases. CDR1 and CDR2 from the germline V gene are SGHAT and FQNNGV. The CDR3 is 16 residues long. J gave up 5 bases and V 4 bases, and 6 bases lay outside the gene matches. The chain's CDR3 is CASSSLAGGLTGELFF. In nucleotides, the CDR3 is TGTGCCAGCAGCTCGCTAGCGGGAGGATTGACCGGGGAGCTGTTTTTT.

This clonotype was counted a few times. The CDR3 protein is CSARGQESSYEQYF. The CDR3 DNA follows: TGCAGTGCTAGGGGACAGGAGTCCTCCTACGAGCAGTACTTC. This chain links TRBV20-1 with TRBJ2-7, with 8 positions matching TRBD1. Germline CDR1 and CDR2: DFQATT and SNEGSKA (reference sequence). Trimming cost V 3 bases and J 0 bases; bases outside gene matches: 4. The CDR3 has 14 amino acids.

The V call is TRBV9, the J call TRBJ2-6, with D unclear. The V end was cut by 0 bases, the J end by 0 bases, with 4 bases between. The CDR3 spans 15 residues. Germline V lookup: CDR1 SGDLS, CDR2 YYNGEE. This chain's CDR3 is CASSVVGSGANVLTF. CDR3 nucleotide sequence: TGTGCCAGCAGCGTAGTAGGCTCTGGGGCCAACGTCCTGACTTTC.

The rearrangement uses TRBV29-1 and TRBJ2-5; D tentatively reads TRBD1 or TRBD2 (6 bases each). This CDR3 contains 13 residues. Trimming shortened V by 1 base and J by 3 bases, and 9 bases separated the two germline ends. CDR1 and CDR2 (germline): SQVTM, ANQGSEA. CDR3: CSVEVGGEETQYF. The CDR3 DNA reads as TGCAGCGTTGAAGTCGGGGGCGAAGAGACCCAGTACTTC.

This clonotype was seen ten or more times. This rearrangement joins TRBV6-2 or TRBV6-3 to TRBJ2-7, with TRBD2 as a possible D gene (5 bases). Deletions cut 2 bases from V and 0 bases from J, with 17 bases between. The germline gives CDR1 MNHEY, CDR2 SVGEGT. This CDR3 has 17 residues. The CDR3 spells CASSYDLSRRTSYEQYF. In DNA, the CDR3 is TGTGCCAGCAGTTACGACCTCTCTAGGAGGACCTCCTACGAGCAGTACTTC.

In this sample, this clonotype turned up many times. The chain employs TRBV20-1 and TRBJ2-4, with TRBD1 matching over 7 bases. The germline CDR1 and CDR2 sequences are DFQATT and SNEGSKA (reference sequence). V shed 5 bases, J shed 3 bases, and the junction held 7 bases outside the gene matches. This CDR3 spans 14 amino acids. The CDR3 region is CSASITGDKNIQYF. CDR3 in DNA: TGCAGTGCTTCCATTACAGGGGACAAAAACATTCAGTACTTC.

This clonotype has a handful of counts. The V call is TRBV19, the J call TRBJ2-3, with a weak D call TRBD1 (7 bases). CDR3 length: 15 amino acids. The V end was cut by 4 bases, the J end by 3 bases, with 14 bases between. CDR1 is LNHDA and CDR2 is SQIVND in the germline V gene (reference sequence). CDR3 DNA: TGTGCCAGTAGTACCCGGACAGGAGGGACAGATACGCAGTATTTT. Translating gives CASSTRTGGTDTQYF.

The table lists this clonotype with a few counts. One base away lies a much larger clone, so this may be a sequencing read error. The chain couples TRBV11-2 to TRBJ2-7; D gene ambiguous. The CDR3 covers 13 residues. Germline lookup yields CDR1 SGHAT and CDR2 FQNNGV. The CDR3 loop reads CASSLGAPRERYF. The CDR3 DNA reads TGTGCCAGCAGTCTCGGAGCCCCACGCGAGCGGTACTTC.

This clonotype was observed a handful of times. CDR3 sequence (DNA): TGTGCCAGCACCGACACCTATGGCTACACCTTC. Protein sequence: CASTDTYGYTF. The chain has TRBV12-3 or TRBV12-4 and TRBJ1-2; D unresolved. V lost 7 bases, J lost 4 bases, and 7 bases lay in between. The CDR3 is 11 residues long.

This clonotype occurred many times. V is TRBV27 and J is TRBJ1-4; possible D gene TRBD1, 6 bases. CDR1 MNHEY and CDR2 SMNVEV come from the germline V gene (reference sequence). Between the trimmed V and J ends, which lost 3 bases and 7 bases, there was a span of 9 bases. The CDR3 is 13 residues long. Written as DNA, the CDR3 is TGTGCCAGCAGTTTTTGGGGGCCTGAAAAACTGTTTTTT. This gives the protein CASSFWGPEKLFF.

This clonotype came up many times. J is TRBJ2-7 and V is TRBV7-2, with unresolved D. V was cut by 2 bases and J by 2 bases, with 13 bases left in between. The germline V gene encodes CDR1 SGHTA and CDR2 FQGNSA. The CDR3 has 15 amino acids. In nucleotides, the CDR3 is TGTGCCAGCAGCTTATACCGGGCCCCACCCTACGAGCAGTACTTC. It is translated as CASSLYRAPPYEQYF.

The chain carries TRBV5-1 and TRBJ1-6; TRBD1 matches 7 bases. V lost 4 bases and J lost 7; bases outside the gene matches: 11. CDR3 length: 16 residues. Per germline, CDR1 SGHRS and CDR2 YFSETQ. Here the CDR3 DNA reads TGCGCCAGCAGCGACTCTCGGGGACAGCGCAATTCACCCCTCCACTTT. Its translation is CASSDSRGQRNSPLHF.

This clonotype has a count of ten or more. Here the CDR3 reads CAWSALRGYTF. Here the CDR3 DNA reads TGTGCCTGGAGTGCGCTTCGGGGCTACACCTTC. V gene TRBV30 combines with J gene TRBJ1-2, with unresolved D. V lost 1 base, J lost 8 bases, and 8 bases lay in between. The germline V gene has CDR1 GTSNPN and CDR2 SVGIG (reference sequence). The CDR3 totals 11 residues.

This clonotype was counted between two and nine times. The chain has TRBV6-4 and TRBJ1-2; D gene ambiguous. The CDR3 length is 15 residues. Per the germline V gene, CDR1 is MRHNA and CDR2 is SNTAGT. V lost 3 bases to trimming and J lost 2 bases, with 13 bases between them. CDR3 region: CASSEKAGKNYGYTF. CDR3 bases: TGTGCCAGCAGTGAAAAGGCCGGAAAAAACTATGGCTACACCTTC.

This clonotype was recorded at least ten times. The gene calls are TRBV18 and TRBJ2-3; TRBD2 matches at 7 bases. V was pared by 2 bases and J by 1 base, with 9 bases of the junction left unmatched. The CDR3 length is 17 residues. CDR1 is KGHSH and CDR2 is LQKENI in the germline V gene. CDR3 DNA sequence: TGTGCCAGCTCACCAGCGAGGCGGGAGTCGGGCACAGATACGCAGTATTTT. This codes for CASSPARRESGTDTQYF.

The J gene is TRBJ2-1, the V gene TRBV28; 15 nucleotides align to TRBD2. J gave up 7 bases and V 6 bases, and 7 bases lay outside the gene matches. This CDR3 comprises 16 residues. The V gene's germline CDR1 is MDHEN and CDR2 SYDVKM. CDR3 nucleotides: TGTGCCAGCAGGTCAAGTGGGACTAGCGGGGGGAATGAGCAGTTCTTC. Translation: CASRSSGTSGGNEQFF.